The sequence of this T cell receptor (beta chain) was determined in a study of Ad26.COV2.S vaccination and SARS-CoV-2 variants. The study, taken as a whole, reports: Vaccine recipients showed a spike-specific TCR breadth that was higher than in placebo recipients. Possible underestimation of total T cell responses by the TCR breadth and depth analyses was noted.

Treatment meaning: around 19 received Ad26.COV2.S at low or high dose, single or two shots; several received placebo; per-sample allocation not given. Collection of samples fell on day 63 after the first vaccine or placebo injection. The individual, an adult aged 18-55 years, was a donor in Boston. The administered vaccine (an Ad26 vector) expressed Wuhan-strain SARS-CoV-2 spike. The CDR3 length is 17 residues. V dropped 2 bases and J dropped 5; count of bases not matched to a gene: 10. Germline V gene sequence: CDR1 MGHRA, CDR2 YSYEKL. This clone is a singleton in its sample. Its antigen remains unknown. Assay used: immunoSEQ multiplex PCR; TCRdb lists only in-frame clones, some missing. The sample lists some 410,000 clones; roughly 90% were seen once.

Sequences were derived from peripheral blood, sampled in a trial of Ad26.COV2.S vaccine versus placebo. The chain joins TRBV4-1 to TRBJ1-5; 9 bases align to TRBD1. This receptor was taken from a person aged 18-60 years who received the Ad26.COV2.S COVID-19 vaccine or a placebo. The DNA of the CDR3 is TGCGCCAGCAGCCAAATCTTTACTCGGGACAGGGATCAGCCCCAGCATTTT. Its protein is CASSQIFTRDRDQPQHF.